These 9 T cell receptor beta chains were all obtained from the same sample, sequenced in a study of T cells after yellow fever vaccination. TCRdb ran MiXCR on the 5' RACE reads and lists one entry per CDR3 protein. The table shows 350,000 to 450,000 distinct CDR3 sequences, with 18% occurring only once. The specimen comprised PBMCs, sampled before the yellow fever booster vaccination. Source of these receptors: a man between 18 and 35 years old who received the YFV17D yellow fever vaccine.

This sequence joins TRBV7-2 and TRBJ1-6; D is unresolved. Germline V CDR1 and CDR2: SGHTA, FQGNSA. V was clipped by 4 bases and J by 10 bases, with 8 bases between them. The CDR3 has 12 residues. CDR3 bases: TGTGCCAGCAGCTCTAACCAATCACCCCTCCACTTT. Its protein is CASSSNQSPLHF.

This sequence joins TRBV5-1 and TRBJ2-6; no reliable D call. The CDR3 consists of 15 residues. V was shortened by 1 base and J by 0 bases, with 5 bases between the two germline ends. CDR1 and CDR2 from the germline V gene are SGHRS and YFSETQ. CDR3 bases: TGCGCCAGCAGCTTGTCTTTCTCTGGGGCCAACGTCCTGACTTTC. Its protein is CASSLSFSGANVLTF.

In its sample, this clonotype was seen a few times. J is TRBJ2-1 and V is TRBV11-1; 10 nucleotides line up with TRBD2. V was clipped by 5 bases and J by 4 bases; unmatched bases: 5. The CDR3 length is 15 residues. The germline gives CDR1 SGHAT, CDR2 FQDESV (reference sequence). In nucleotides, the CDR3 is TGTGCCAGCAGCCCCTCTAGCGGGAGTTACAATGAGCAGTTCTTC. It yields the protein CASSPSSGSYNEQFF.

This clonotype was observed a few times. This rearrangement joins TRBV24-1 to TRBJ2-3; D remains ambiguous. The CDR3 consists of 13 residues. Trimming took 5 bases from V and 0 from J, leaving 5 bases between them. The germline V gene encodes CDR1 KGHDR and CDR2 SFDVKD. CDR3 loop: CATSAGSTDTQYF. The CDR3 bases are TGTGCCACCAGTGCAGGAAGCACAGATACGCAGTATTTT.

This clonotype was found a few times. The chain joins TRBV7-3 to TRBJ2-1, with a tentative D call TRBD2 (6 bases). Germline V gene lookup returns CDR1 SGHTA and CDR2 FQGTGA. The CDR3 is 15 amino acids. The V and J ends lost 5 bases and 10 bases respectively, with 21 bases between them. CDR3 loop: CASSPGGGAGREQFF. The DNA of the CDR3 is TGTGCCAGCAGCCCTGGCGGAGGGGCGGGCCGGGAGCAGTTCTTC.

The rearrangement links TRBV5-1 to TRBJ2-1; TRBD2 aligns across 9 bases. CDR1 is SGHRS and CDR2 is YFSETQ in the germline V gene. J was trimmed by 6 bases and V by 1 base; bases with no gene match: 5. The CDR3 runs 15 residues. CDR3 residues: CASSLFAGGTNEQFF. DNA of the CDR3: TGCGCCAGCAGCTTGTTCGCGGGGGGGACCAATGAGCAGTTCTTC.

V is TRBV3-1 and J is TRBJ2-7; D remains unclear. Trimming removed 4 bases at V and 7 bases at J, with 8 bases between. This CDR3 contains 11 residues. CDR1 LGHDT and CDR2 YNNKEL come from the germline V gene (reference sequence). This chain's CDR3 is CASSLEEEQYF. The CDR3 DNA reads TGTGCCAGCAGCCTAGAAGAAGAGCAGTACTTC.

This clonotype has just one count. The chain recombines TRBV6-2 or TRBV6-3 with TRBJ1-6; 11 nucleotides align to TRBD1. Germline loops: CDR1 MNHEY, CDR2 SVGEGT. Trimming took 6 bases from V and 10 from J; bases not matched to a gene: 8. CDR3 length: 15 residues. CDR3 loop: CASSGQGAKQSPLHF. The DNA of the CDR3 is TGTGCCAGCAGCGGACAGGGGGCGAAACAGTCACCCCTCCACTTT.

Remarks on this clonotype: Since the CDR3 does not end with the conserved phenylalanine or tryptophan, this likely comes from a read error. V is TRBV2 and J is TRBJ2-7; 7 bases align to TRBD1. Germline-derived CDR1 and CDR2 are SNHLY and FYNNEI. This CDR3 contains 16 residues. Trimming at V came to 1 base and at J to 3 bases, leaving 9 bases not matched to a gene. CDR3 protein: CASSEVTGARGYEQYL. Here the CDR3 DNA reads TGTGCCAGCAGTGAAGTTACAGGGGCAAGGGGCTACGAGCAGTACCTC.